Below are 22 T cell receptor beta chains sequenced from a single sample in a study of CD8 T cells in Susac syndrome. Reverse transcription of about 0.5 to 1 ug RNA was carried out with random hexamers. Each CDR3 protein gets one entry after TCRdb re-called the immunoSEQ multiplex PCR reads with MiXCR. The sample comprises around 150,000 distinct CDR3 sequences, approximately 94% of which are singletons, and 0.09% to 0.1% rests with the top ten. Sequenced sample: CD4+ T cells from PBMCs. All receptors come from a human donor with multiple sclerosis.

V usage is TRBV27 and J usage is TRBJ1-3; D is uncertain. V was pared by 3 bases and J by 6 bases, with 9 bases between. CDR3 length equals 13 residues. CDR1 MNHEY and CDR2 SMNVEV come from the germline V gene (reference sequence). The CDR3 spells CASSFGGSNTIYF. The CDR3 DNA sequence: TGTGCCAGCAGTTTTGGCGGGTCAAACACCATATATTTT.

V usage is TRBV12-3 or TRBV12-4 and J usage is TRBJ1-3; D is unresolved. V was trimmed by 6 bases and J by 0 bases, leaving 12 bases between them. The CDR3 has 15 amino acids. The CDR3 DNA reads as TGTGCCAGCAGACTCGGGGATCTCTCTGGAAACACCATATATTTT. As protein: CASRLGDLSGNTIYF.

The chain has TRBV29-1 and TRBJ2-1; D may be TRBD1 (5 bases). The CDR3 extends over 12 amino acids. Trimming shortened V by 4 bases and J by 7 bases, and 11 bases separated the two germline ends. Germline CDR1 is SQVTM and CDR2 is ANQGSEA. The CDR3 DNA reads TGCAGCGTTGTGATCGCAGGGAATGAGCAGTTCTTC. As protein: CSVVIAGNEQFF.

This chain links TRBV3-1 with TRBJ2-5; D perhaps matches TRBD2 (5 bases). The germline CDR1 and CDR2 sequences are LGHDT and YNNKEL (reference sequence). CDR3 size: 13 residues. Trimming took 0 bases from V and 5 from J, leaving 7 bases between them. In DNA form, the CDR3 reads TGTGCCAGCAGCCAAGAGGGAGACGAGACCCAGTACTTC. It encodes CASSQEGDETQYF.

The chain recombines TRBV7-2 with TRBJ2-1, with D tentatively TRBD1 (6 bases). V lost 5 bases and J 4 bases, leaving 15 bases between the germline ends. The CDR3 has 15 amino acids. Germline CDR1 reads SGHTA; CDR2 reads FQGNSA. CDR3 in DNA: TGTGCCAGCAGCATATCCCGGGACAAATACAATGAGCAGTTCTTC. The encoded protein is CASSISRDKYNEQFF.

The chain combines TRBV9 with TRBJ1-6; D uncertain. The CDR3 runs to 13 residues. V gave up 4 bases and J gave up 7 bases, with 9 bases separating them. The germline gives CDR1 SGDLS, CDR2 YYNGEE. CDR3 DNA: TGTGCCAGCAGCTCAGGCGCCAATTCACCCCTCCACTTT. This codes for CASSSGANSPLHF. The variable domain in full, with the rest retrieved from reference TRBV9 and TRBJ1-6, is DSGVTQTPKHLITATGQRVTLRCSPRSGDLSVYWYQQSLDQGLQFLIQYYNGEERAKGNILERFSAQQFPDLHSELNLSSLELGDSALYFCASSSGANSPLHFGNGTRLTVT.

The genes are TRBV7-2 and TRBJ2-3; tentative D call: TRBD2 (5 bases). CDR1 is SGHTA and CDR2 is FQGNSA in the germline V gene. V lost 1 base and J 2 bases, leaving 13 bases between the germline ends. The CDR3 has 16 amino acids. The CDR3 bases are TGTGCCAGCAGCTTAGTTGCGGGTGGGAACACAGATACGCAGTATTTT. Translated: CASSLVAGGNTDTQYF.

The V gene is TRBV5-4, the J gene TRBJ2-2; 7 bases line up with TRBD1. V lost 2 bases to trimming and J lost 1 base; unmatched junction nucleotides: 2. Germline V gene sequence: CDR1 SGHNT, CDR2 YYREEE (reference sequence). The CDR3 has 15 amino acids. CDR3 sequence (DNA): TGTGCCAGCAGCTTTGACAGGGTGAACACCGGGGAGCTGTTTTTT. It yields the protein CASSFDRVNTGELFF.

This clonotype occurred once. V is TRBV20-1 and J is TRBJ1-3; the D gene is possibly TRBD1 (5 bases). Trimming stripped 0 bases from V and 4 bases from J, with 16 bases between. Germline-derived CDR1 and CDR2 are DFQATT and SNEGSKA (reference sequence). The CDR3 has 16 amino acids. CDR3 amino acids: CSARDQKRGRGNTIYF. The CDR3 DNA sequence: TGCAGTGCTAGAGATCAGAAAAGGGGTAGGGGAAACACCATATATTTT.

The V call is TRBV5-1, the J call TRBJ2-2, with D unresolved. This CDR3 is 15 amino acids long. Germline values: CDR1 SGHRS, CDR2 YFSETQ. Trimming removed 2 bases at V and 0 bases at J, with 8 bases between. The DNA for the CDR3 is TGCGCCAGCAGCTTTCGGTCTACGAACACCGGGGAGCTGTTTTTT. It yields the protein CASSFRSTNTGELFF.

The chain uses TRBV2 and TRBJ1-4, with a tentative D call TRBD1 (6 bases). Germline CDR1 reads SNHLY; CDR2 reads FYNNEI. V dropped 8 bases and J dropped 4 bases, with 11 bases sitting between them. The CDR3 spans 13 residues. CDR3 region: CASGGANNEKLFF. The CDR3 nucleotides read TGTGCCAGCGGGGGGGCCAATAATGAAAAACTGTTTTTT.

This rearrangement joins TRBV20-1 to TRBJ2-1, with TRBD2 identical over 7 bases. Looked up from germline, CDR1 is DFQATT and CDR2 is SNEGSKA (reference sequence). The ends lost 6 bases at V and 10 bases at J; junction bases unmatched: 15. This CDR3 is 14 amino acids long. The CDR3 DNA reads TGCAGTGCCCCGTCCGCACTAGCGAGAAGGGAGCAGTTCTTC. Protein: CSAPSALARREQFF.

The chain couples TRBV6-6 to TRBJ2-7; weak D call: TRBD2 (5 bases). The V and J ends lost 8 bases and 2 bases respectively, with 10 bases between them. In germline, CDR1 is MNHNY, CDR2 SVGAGI (reference sequence). The CDR3 consists of 12 residues. The CDR3 loop reads CASGAATYEQYF. The CDR3 DNA follows: TGTGCCAGCGGAGCGGCAACCTACGAGCAGTACTTC.

V usage is TRBV3-1 and J usage is TRBJ1-5; unclear D gene. CDR1 is LGHDT and CDR2 is YNNKEL in the germline V gene (reference sequence). CDR3 length equals 12 residues. Between the trimmed V and J ends, which lost 1 base and 5 bases, there was a span of 3 bases. The CDR3 is CASSQAYQPQHF. Here the CDR3 DNA reads TGTGCCAGCAGCCAAGCGTATCAGCCCCAGCATTTT.

This chain links TRBV3-1 with TRBJ2-7; D remains ambiguous. Germline V lookup: CDR1 LGHDT, CDR2 YNNKEL (reference sequence). With 3 bases removed from V and 3 bases from J, the gap between germline ends came to 12 bases. The length of the CDR3 is 14 residues. The CDR3 region is CASSHGPTNYEQYF. The CDR3 DNA follows: TGTGCCAGCAGCCACGGTCCCACCAACTACGAGCAGTACTTC.

This chain links TRBV3-1 with TRBJ1-2; D unresolved. V was clipped by 3 bases and J by 6 bases, with 8 bases between them. Germline assignment: CDR1 LGHDT and CDR2 YNNKEL (reference sequence). This CDR3 is 12 amino acids long. DNA for the CDR3: TGTGCCAGCAGCCACCTCCAGGATGGCTACACCTTC. Translated, it gives CASSHLQDGYTF.

V and J are TRBV6-1 and TRBJ2-7, with TRBD2 matching over 8 bases. Germline V CDR1 and CDR2: MNHNS, SASEGT. V shed 4 bases and J 3 bases; nucleotides not matched to a gene: 11. CDR3 size: 16 residues. CDR3 residues: CASSGGPGTSLYEQYF. The CDR3 DNA reads as TGTGCCAGCAGTGGGGGTCCCGGGACTAGTCTCTACGAGCAGTACTTC.

CDR3 amino acids: CASSTYQLPHTDTQYF. The CDR3 nucleotides read TGTGCCAGCAGCACCTACCAACTACCGCACACAGATACGCAGTATTTT. This chain links TRBV7-9 with TRBJ2-3; unclear D gene. The length of the CDR3 is 16 residues. Trimming took 5 bases from V and 2 from J, leaving 17 bases between them. Per germline, CDR1 SEHNR and CDR2 FQNEAQ (reference sequence).

The J gene is TRBJ2-7, the V gene TRBV5-1; the match to TRBD2 covers 12 bases. After removal of 4 bases from V and 3 bases from J, the junction contained 5 bases not matched to a gene. Germline V gene sequence: CDR1 SGHRS, CDR2 YFSETQ. This CDR3 is 15 amino acids long. The CDR3 protein is CASSKGLAGNYEQYF. CDR3 bases: TGCGCCAGCAGCAAGGGACTAGCGGGTAACTACGAGCAGTACTTC.

V gene TRBV30 combines with J gene TRBJ1-2; the D is unclear. CDR3 length: 12 residues. V lost 0 bases to trimming and J lost 4 bases, with 6 bases between them. CDR1 is GTSNPN and CDR2 is SVGIG in the germline V gene (reference sequence). This chain's CDR3 is CAWSVRSYGYTF. The CDR3 bases are TGTGCCTGGAGTGTACGCAGCTATGGCTACACCTTC.

J is TRBJ2-5 and V is TRBV24-1, with D perhaps being TRBD1 or TRBD2 (5 bases each). The V end was cut by 7 bases, the J end by 5 bases, with 19 bases between. The CDR3 runs to 15 residues. CDR1 KGHDR and CDR2 SFDVKD come from the germline V gene. This CDR3 reads CATRFYMGEPETQYF. DNA for the CDR3: TGTGCCACCAGATTTTATATGGGGGAGCCGGAGACCCAGTACTTC.

The V and J genes are TRBV4-3 and TRBJ2-7; 7 positions match TRBD2. The V gene end was trimmed by 4 bases and the J gene end by 2 bases; junction bases not matched to a gene: 5. Germline V gene sequence: CDR1 LGHNA, CDR2 YSLEER. There are 14 residues in the CDR3. The chain's CDR3 is CASSPRGGPYEQYF. CDR3 nucleotide sequence: TGCGCCAGCAGCCCCCGCGGGGGACCCTACGAGCAGTACTTC.